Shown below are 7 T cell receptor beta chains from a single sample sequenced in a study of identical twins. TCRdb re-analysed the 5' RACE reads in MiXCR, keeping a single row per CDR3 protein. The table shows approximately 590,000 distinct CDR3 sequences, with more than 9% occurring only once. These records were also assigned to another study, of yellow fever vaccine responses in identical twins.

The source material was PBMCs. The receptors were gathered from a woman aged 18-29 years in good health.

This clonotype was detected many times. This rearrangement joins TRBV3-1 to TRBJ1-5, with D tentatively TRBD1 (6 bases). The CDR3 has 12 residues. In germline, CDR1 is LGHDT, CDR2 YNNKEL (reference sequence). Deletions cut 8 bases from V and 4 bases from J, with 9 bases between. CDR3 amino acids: CASGDNNQPQHF. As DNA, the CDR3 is TGTGCCAGCGGGGACAATAATCAGCCCCAGCATTTT. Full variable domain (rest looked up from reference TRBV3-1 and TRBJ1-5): DTAVSQTPKYLVTQMGNDKSIKCEQNLGHDTMYWYKQDSKKFLKIMFSYNNKELIINETVPNRFSPKSPDKAHLNLHINSLELGDSAVYFCASGDNNQPQHFGDGTRLSIL.

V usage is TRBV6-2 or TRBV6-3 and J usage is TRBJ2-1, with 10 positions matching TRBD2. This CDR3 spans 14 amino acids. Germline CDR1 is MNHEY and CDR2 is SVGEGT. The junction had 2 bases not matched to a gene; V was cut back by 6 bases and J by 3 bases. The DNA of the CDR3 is TGTGCCAGCAGCACTAGCGGGGTCTACAATGAGCAGTTCTTC. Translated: CASSTSGVYNEQFF.

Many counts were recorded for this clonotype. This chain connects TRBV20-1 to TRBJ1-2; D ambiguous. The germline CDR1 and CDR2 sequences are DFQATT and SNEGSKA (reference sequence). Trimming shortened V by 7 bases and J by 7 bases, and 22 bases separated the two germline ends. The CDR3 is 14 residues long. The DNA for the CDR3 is TGCAGTGTCTCAACAGCCCCAGGATACGTTGGCTACACCTTC. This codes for CSVSTAPGYVGYTF.

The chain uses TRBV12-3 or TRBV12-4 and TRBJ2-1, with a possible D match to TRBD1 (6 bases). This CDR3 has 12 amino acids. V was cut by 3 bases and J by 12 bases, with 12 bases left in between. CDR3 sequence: CASSFGQPGQFF. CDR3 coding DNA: TGTGCCAGCAGTTTCGGACAGCCTGGGCAGTTCTTC.

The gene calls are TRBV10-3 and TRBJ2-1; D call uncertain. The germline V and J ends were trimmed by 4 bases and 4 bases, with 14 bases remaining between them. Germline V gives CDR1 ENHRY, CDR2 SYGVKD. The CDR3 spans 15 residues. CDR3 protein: CAISGSSPEYNEQFF. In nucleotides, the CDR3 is TGTGCCATCAGTGGCTCCTCCCCAGAGTACAATGAGCAGTTCTTC.

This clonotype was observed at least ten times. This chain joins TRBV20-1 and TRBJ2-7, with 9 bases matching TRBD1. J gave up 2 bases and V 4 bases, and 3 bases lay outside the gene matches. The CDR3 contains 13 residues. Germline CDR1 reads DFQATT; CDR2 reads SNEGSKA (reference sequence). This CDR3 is CSATRDRAYEQYF. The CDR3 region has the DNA TGCAGTGCTACAAGGGACAGGGCCTACGAGCAGTACTTC.

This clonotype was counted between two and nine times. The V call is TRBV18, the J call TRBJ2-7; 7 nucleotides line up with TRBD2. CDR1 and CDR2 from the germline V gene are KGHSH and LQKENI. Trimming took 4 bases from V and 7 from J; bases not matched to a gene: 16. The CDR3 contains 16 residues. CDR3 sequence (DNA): TGTGCCAGCTCACGACCAGGGCCTAGCGGACCGGGGGAGCAGTACTTC. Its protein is CASSRPGPSGPGEQYF.